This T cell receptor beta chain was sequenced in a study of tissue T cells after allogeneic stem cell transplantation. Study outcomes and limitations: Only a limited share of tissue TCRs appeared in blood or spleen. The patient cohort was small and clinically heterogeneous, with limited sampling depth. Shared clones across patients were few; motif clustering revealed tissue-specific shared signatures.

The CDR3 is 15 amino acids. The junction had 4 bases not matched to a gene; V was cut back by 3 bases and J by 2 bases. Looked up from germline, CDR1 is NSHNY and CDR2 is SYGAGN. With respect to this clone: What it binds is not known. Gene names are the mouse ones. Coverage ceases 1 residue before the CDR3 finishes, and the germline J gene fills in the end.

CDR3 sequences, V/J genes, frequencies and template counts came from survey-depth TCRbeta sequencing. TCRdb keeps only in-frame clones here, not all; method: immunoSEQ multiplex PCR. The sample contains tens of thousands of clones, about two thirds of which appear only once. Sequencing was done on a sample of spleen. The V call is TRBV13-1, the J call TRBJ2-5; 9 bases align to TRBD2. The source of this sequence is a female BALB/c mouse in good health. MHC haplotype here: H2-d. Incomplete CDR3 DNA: TGTGCCAGCAGTGCTTCGGACTGGGGCCAAGACACCCAGTAC. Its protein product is CASSASDWGQDTQY. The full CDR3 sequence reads CASSASDWGQDTQYF.